What follows are 28 T cell receptor beta chains derived from one specimen sequenced in a study of sequential checkpoint blockade in melanoma. Method: immunoSEQ multiplex PCR; TCRdb's copy keeps in-frame clones and lacks some. The table shows thousands of clones, with about 25% occurring only once. The treatment is: randomized to nivolumab then ipilimumab (arm A) or the reverse (arm B). The sequencing used tumor tissue (inferred from file names), collected from a patient given nivolumab and ipilimumab in sequence. These receptor sequences come from a human donor with melanoma.

This chain links TRBV4-1 with TRBJ1-2; 7 bases match TRBD1. J was trimmed by 6 bases and V by 0 bases; bases with no gene match: 10. This CDR3 has 16 residues. Germline loops: CDR1 MGHRA, CDR2 YSYEKL. The CDR3 loop reads CASSQESTGSVDGYTF. The DNA of the CDR3 is TGCGCCAGCAGCCAAGAGTCGACAGGGAGTGTGGATGGCTACACCTTC.

V is TRBV18 and J is TRBJ2-7; D call uncertain. Per the germline V gene, CDR1 is KGHSH and CDR2 is LQKENI. V was cut by 1 base and J by 2 bases, with 9 bases left in between. This CDR3 is built from 14 residues. CDR3 sequence (DNA): TGTGCCAGCTCACCACAGAAGGGCCCCTACGAGCAGTACGTC. Translating gives CASSPQKGPYEQYV.

This clone came up many times. J is TRBJ2-1 and V is TRBV7-4; 16 bases align to TRBD2. The germline CDR1 and CDR2 sequences are SGHVT and SQSDAQ. Losses at the gene ends were 4 bases for V and 0 bases for J; bases not matched to a gene: 9. The CDR3 contains 20 residues. DNA for the CDR3: TGTGCCAGCAGCTCTCCGGGACTAGCGGGAGGGTCGGGCTCCTACAATGAGCAGTTCTTC. This translates into CASSSPGLAGGSGSYNEQFF.

V and J are TRBV19 and TRBJ1-1; TRBD1 might be the D (5 bases). The CDR3 is 16 amino acids. Germline CDR1 is LNHDA and CDR2 is SQIVND (reference sequence). V was clipped by 3 bases and J by 1 base, with 15 bases between them. The CDR3 region has the DNA TGTGCCAGTAGTATCTGGGGCGGGGCCTCGAACACTGAAGCTTTCTTT. This encodes CASSIWGGASNTEAFF.

By proportion, this clone is medium-sized. The rearrangement joins TRBV11-3 to TRBJ2-2; D is unclear. The V and J ends lost 2 bases and 4 bases respectively, with 11 bases between them. This CDR3 contains 15 residues. Germline loops: CDR1 SGHNT, CDR2 YENEEA. The CDR3 DNA is TGTGCCAGCAGCTTACTTGCTAGGAGCACCGGGGAGCTGTTTTTT. Translation: CASSLLARSTGELFF.

This chain links TRBV29-1 with TRBJ1-2, with D possibly being TRBD1 (6 bases). Germline V gene data show CDR1 as SQVTM and CDR2 as ANQGSEA. V dropped 3 bases and J dropped 2 bases, with 10 bases sitting between them. The CDR3 runs 13 residues. CDR3 amino acids: CSVDRDRNYGYTF. CDR3 DNA: TGCAGCGTTGACCGAGACAGGAACTATGGCTACACCTTC.

The V and J genes are TRBV27 and TRBJ1-2, with 7 bases matching TRBD1. This CDR3 comprises 14 residues. Germline V lookup: CDR1 MNHEY, CDR2 SMNVEV (reference sequence). V gave up 6 bases and J gave up 4 bases; unmatched junction bases: 8. The DNA of the CDR3 is TGTGCCAGCAGCAGACAGGGACCGGGCTATGGCTACACCTTC. Translated, it gives CASSRQGPGYGYTF.

The sample holds a few counts of this clone. The V and J genes are TRBV11-3 and TRBJ2-1, with D possibly matching TRBD1 (5 bases). The CDR3 sequence is 15 residues long. Germline values: CDR1 SGHNT, CDR2 YENEEA. Trimming cost V 3 bases and J 7 bases, with 16 bases left between them. CDR3 sequence (DNA): TGTGCCAGCAGCTTGCCAGGGCTCTTTTCGAATGAGCAGTTCTTC. Protein: CASSLPGLFSNEQFF.

This clone was counted at least ten times. The V and J genes are TRBV9 and TRBJ2-1; 8 nucleotides agree with TRBD2. Germline CDR1 is SGDLS and CDR2 is YYNGEE. CDR3 length: 16 amino acids. J gave up 7 bases and V 3 bases, and 12 bases lay outside the gene matches. The CDR3 nucleotides read TGTGCCAGCAGCGAGCCCGGGACTAGTTGGATTAATGAGCAGTTCTTC. Translating gives CASSEPGTSWINEQFF. The full variable domain, with the rest looked up from reference TRBV9 and TRBJ2-1, is DSGVTQTPKHLITATGQRVTLRCSPRSGDLSVYWYQQSLDQGLQFLIQYYNGEERAKGNILERFSAQQFPDLHSELNLSSLELGDSALYFCASSEPGTSWINEQFFGPGTRLTVL.

The genes are TRBV6-8 and TRBJ2-7; unclear D gene. The CDR3 covers 14 residues. CDR1 and CDR2 (germline): MNHGY, SAAAGT. Trimming stripped 5 bases from V and 3 bases from J, with 14 bases between. The DNA of the CDR3 is TGTGCCAGCAGTCCACGTCGTGGGGACTACGAGCAGTACGTC. Its protein is CASSPRRGDYEQYV.

The gene calls are TRBV29-1 and TRBJ1-1, with a possible D match to TRBD1 (5 bases). The germline V gene has CDR1 SQVTM and CDR2 ANQGSEA. V was trimmed by 5 bases and J by 1 base, leaving 8 bases between them. The CDR3 is 12 amino acids. The CDR3 spells CSVRRGNTEAFF. CDR3 nucleotides: TGCAGCGTTCGGAGGGGGAACACTGAAGCTTTCTTT.

For this clone: At one end, the junction sequence differs from germline, possibly due to a read error. This chain joins TRBV6-8 and TRBJ1-5; D not resolved. The CDR3 runs 14 residues. Germline V gene lookup returns CDR1 MNHGY and CDR2 SAAAGT. The CDR3 bases are TGTGCCACCAGTGGTCAGGATAGCAATCAGCCCCAGCATTTT. Protein product: CATSGQDSNQPQHF.

The chain has TRBV5-1 and TRBJ1-2, with D perhaps TRBD1 (6 bases). The V end was cut by 5 bases, the J end by 7 bases, with 21 bases between. The CDR3 totals 15 residues. Germline V gene lookup returns CDR1 SGHRS and CDR2 YFSETQ. The CDR3 loop reads CASSSGEIRSGGYTF. CDR3 in DNA: TGCGCCAGCAGTTCAGGGGAGATTAGGTCCGGTGGCTACACCTTC.

This clone was detected once. The V gene is TRBV18, the J gene TRBJ2-1; 11 bases align to TRBD2. The CDR3 extends over 18 amino acids. V lost 4 bases to trimming and J lost 0 bases; unmatched junction nucleotides: 8. Germline CDR1 and CDR2: KGHSH and LQKENI. The CDR3 loop reads CASSRGLAAMSSYNEQFF. In nucleotides, the CDR3 is TGTGCCAGCTCACGGGGACTAGCGGCGATGAGCTCCTACAATGAGCAGTTCTTC.

This sequence joins TRBV7-8 and TRBJ2-5; D is uncertain. V lost 5 bases and J lost 5, with 12 bases in between. CDR1 and CDR2 (germline): SGHVS, FQNEAQ. The CDR3 extends over 13 amino acids. Here the CDR3 reads CASSLQQRETQYF. DNA for the CDR3: TGTGCCAGCAGCCTACAGCAGAGGGAGACCCAGTACTTC.

J is TRBJ1-2 and V is TRBV18; D possibly corresponds to TRBD1 (5 bases). Trimming cost V 2 bases and J 3 bases, with 13 bases left between them. CDR1 KGHSH and CDR2 LQKENI come from the germline V gene. This CDR3 has 15 residues. The CDR3 nucleotides read TGTGCCAGCTCACCAGCCAGGGACGGTTACTATGGCTACACCTTC. Amino acid sequence: CASSPARDGYYGYTF.

This clone was counted between two and nine times. This chain joins TRBV29-1 and TRBJ2-1, with 7 bases aligning to TRBD2. The germline V gene has CDR1 SQVTM and CDR2 ANQGSEA. This CDR3 has 15 residues. The V segment lost 4 bases and the J segment 9 bases; nucleotides outside the gene matches: 15. CDR3 protein: CSVGGRLAGAGEQFF. CDR3 in DNA: TGCAGCGTTGGAGGGAGACTAGCCGGGGCGGGTGAGCAGTTCTTC.

CDR3 region: CASSLVLAENNEQFF. In nucleotides, the CDR3 is TGTGCCAGCAGCTTAGTACTAGCGGAGAACAATGAGCAGTTCTTC. The gene calls are TRBV11-3 and TRBJ2-1; 8 nucleotides agree with TRBD2. This CDR3 is 15 amino acids long. Germline CDR1 SGHNT, CDR2 YENEEA. V dropped 1 base and J dropped 5; count of bases not matched to a gene: 4.

This rearrangement joins TRBV6-8 to TRBJ1-5; TRBD1 might be the D (6 bases). V was shortened by 7 bases and J by 4 bases, with 17 bases between the two germline ends. The germline gives CDR1 MNHGY, CDR2 SAAAGT. The CDR3 runs to 15 residues. The CDR3 coding sequence is TGTGCCAGCACCCTCACTCACAGGGCGAATCAGCCCCAGCATTTT. This gives the protein CASTLTHRANQPQHF.

This clone was found a few times. The V call is TRBV6-8, the J call TRBJ2-3; the match to TRBD2 covers 15 bases. CDR1 is MNHGY, CDR2 SAAAGT, per germline. V lost 6 bases and J lost 6; bases outside the gene matches: 4. CDR3 length: 15 residues. This CDR3 is CASRRGTSGRDTQYF. CDR3 coding DNA: TGTGCCAGCAGGCGAGGGACTAGCGGGAGGGATACGCAGTATTTT.

This clone was detected a few times. The CDR3 reads CASTQGAGPRSGANVLTF. The CDR3 nucleotides are TGTGCCAGCACCCAAGGGGCAGGACCTCGCTCTGGGGCCAACGTCCTGACTTTC. The chain recombines TRBV11-3 with TRBJ2-6; tentatively, D is TRBD1 (5 bases). The V end lost 7 bases, the J end lost 0 bases, and 19 bases lay between the germline ends. The germline V gene has CDR1 SGHNT and CDR2 YENEEA. There are 18 residues in the CDR3.

V gene TRBV6-8 combines with J gene TRBJ1-1, with no clear D. The CDR3 is 12 residues long. Looked up from germline, CDR1 is MNHGY and CDR2 is SAAAGT. V dropped 5 bases and J dropped 3 bases, with 7 bases sitting between them. The CDR3 bases are TGTGCCAGCAGTCGGTGGGACACTGAAGCTTTCTTT. This gives the protein CASSRWDTEAFF.

The chain carries TRBV15 and TRBJ2-1; no clear D gene. Germline-derived CDR1 and CDR2 are LNHNV and YYDKDF (reference sequence). Trimming pared 0 bases from V and 6 bases from J, leaving 12 bases between. CDR3 length: 15 amino acids. For the CDR3, the DNA is TGTGCCACCAGCAGAGATAGTAAAACTCTCAATGAGCAGTTCTTC. Its protein product is CATSRDSKTLNEQFF.

The chain joins TRBV11-3 to TRBJ2-2, with a weak D call TRBD2 (5 bases). This CDR3 is 16 amino acids long. V gave up 5 bases and J gave up 1 base, with 14 bases separating them. Germline CDR1 and CDR2: SGHNT and YENEEA. The CDR3 DNA reads as TGTGCCAGCAGCCCTCGGGTCGCGGGGAACACCGGGGAGCTGTTTTTT. Translation gives CASSPRVAGNTGELFF.

This clone is medium-sized (0.01 to 0.1%) by share. The chain combines TRBV11-3 with TRBJ2-1, with 11 bases lining up with TRBD2. The junction had 1 base not matched to a gene; V was cut back by 0 bases and J by 6 bases. Germline V gene data show CDR1 as SGHNT and CDR2 as YENEEA. This CDR3 is built from 15 residues. In DNA form, the CDR3 reads TGTGCCAGCAGCTTAGACGGGACTAGCGGCAATGAGCAGTTCTTC. This gives the protein CASSLDGTSGNEQFF. The variable domain in full, completed from reference TRBV11-3 and TRBJ2-1, reads EAGVVQSPRYKIIEKKQPVAFWCNPISGHNTLYWYLQNLGQGPELLIRYENEEAVDDSQLPKDRFSAERLKGVDSTLKIQPAELGDSAVYLCASSLDGTSGNEQFFGPGTRLTVL.

The J gene is TRBJ2-1, the V gene TRBV6-8; 7 bases match TRBD2. The trim removed 8 bases at V and 5 bases at J, leaving 12 bases unmatched. Germline CDR1 and CDR2: MNHGY and SAAAGT. The CDR3 extends over 15 amino acids. The CDR3 is CASLGGLGTNNEQFF. The CDR3 DNA reads TGTGCCAGCCTTGGCGGACTAGGTACGAACAATGAGCAGTTCTTC.

The chain joins TRBV19 to TRBJ2-1; possible D gene TRBD2, 6 bases. Germline CDR1 is LNHDA and CDR2 is SQIVND (reference sequence). V lost 6 bases to trimming and J lost 7 bases, with 13 bases between them. The CDR3 loop spans 13 amino acids. The CDR3 bases are TGTGCCAGTAGAAGGCGGGGTGGGAATGAGCAGTTCTTC. Translated, it gives CASRRRGGNEQFF.

The rearrangement uses TRBV12-5 and TRBJ2-5; the D is unclear. Looked up from germline, CDR1 is LGHNT and CDR2 is FRNRAP. The CDR3 is made up of 11 amino acids. The CDR3 protein is CASSLRETQYF. The CDR3 DNA follows: TGTGCCAGCTCCCTCAGGGAGACCCAGTACTTC.